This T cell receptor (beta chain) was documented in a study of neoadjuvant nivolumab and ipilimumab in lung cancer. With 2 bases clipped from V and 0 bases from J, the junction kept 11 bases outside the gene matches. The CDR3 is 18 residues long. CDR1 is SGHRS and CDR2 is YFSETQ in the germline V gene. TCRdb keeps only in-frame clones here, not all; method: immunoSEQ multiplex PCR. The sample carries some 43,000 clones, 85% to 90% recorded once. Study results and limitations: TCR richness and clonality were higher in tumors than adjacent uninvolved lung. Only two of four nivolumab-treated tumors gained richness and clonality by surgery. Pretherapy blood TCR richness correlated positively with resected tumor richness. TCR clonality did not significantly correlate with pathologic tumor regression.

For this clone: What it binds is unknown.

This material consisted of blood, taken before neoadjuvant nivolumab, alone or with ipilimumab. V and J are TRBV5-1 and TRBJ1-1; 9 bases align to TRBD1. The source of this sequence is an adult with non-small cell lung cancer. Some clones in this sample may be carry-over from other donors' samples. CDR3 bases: TGCGCCAGCAGCTTTACGGACAGGGGAGTTGGGTTGAACACTGAAGCTTTCTTT. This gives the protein CASSFTDRGVGLNTEAFF.